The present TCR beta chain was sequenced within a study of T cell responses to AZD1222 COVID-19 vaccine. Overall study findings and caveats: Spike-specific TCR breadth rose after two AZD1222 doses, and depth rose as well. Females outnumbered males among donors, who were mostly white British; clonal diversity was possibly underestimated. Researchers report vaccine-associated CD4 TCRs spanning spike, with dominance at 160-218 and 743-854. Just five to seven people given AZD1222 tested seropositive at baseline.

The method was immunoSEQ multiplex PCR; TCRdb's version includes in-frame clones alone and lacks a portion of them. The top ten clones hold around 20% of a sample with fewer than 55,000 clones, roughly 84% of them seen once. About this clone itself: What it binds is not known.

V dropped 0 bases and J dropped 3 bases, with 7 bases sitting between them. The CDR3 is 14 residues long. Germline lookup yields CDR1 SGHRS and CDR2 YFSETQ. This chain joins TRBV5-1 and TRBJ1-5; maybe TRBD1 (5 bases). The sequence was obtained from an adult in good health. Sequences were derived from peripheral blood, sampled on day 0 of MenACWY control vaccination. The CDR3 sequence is CASSLAGTNQPQHF. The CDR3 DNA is TGCGCCAGCAGCTTGGCAGGGACCAATCAGCCCCAGCATTTT.